This TCR beta chain appears in the sequencing data of a study of T-cell memory formation after mild COVID-19. TCRdb re-called the 5' RACE reads with MiXCR, one entry per CDR3 protein. The table records 350,000 or so distinct CDR3 sequences, about 20% of them present only once. This CDR3 has 15 amino acids. Trimming took 1 base from V and 5 from J, leaving 14 bases between them. CDR1 SGHAT and CDR2 FQNNGV come from the germline V gene. The genes are TRBV11-2 and TRBJ1-1; tentatively, D is TRBD1 (6 bases). The clonotype originates from a man younger than 35 who had mild COVID-19 (a few samples of this study predate the infection). Cell type and time point are not known. Sequencing was done on a sample of PBMCs or a T cell subset sorted from them (not recorded which). CDR3 in DNA: TGTGCCAGCAGCTTAGCCAGGGGATCCGGGACTGAAGCTTTCTTT. Encoded protein: CASSLARGSGTEAFF.